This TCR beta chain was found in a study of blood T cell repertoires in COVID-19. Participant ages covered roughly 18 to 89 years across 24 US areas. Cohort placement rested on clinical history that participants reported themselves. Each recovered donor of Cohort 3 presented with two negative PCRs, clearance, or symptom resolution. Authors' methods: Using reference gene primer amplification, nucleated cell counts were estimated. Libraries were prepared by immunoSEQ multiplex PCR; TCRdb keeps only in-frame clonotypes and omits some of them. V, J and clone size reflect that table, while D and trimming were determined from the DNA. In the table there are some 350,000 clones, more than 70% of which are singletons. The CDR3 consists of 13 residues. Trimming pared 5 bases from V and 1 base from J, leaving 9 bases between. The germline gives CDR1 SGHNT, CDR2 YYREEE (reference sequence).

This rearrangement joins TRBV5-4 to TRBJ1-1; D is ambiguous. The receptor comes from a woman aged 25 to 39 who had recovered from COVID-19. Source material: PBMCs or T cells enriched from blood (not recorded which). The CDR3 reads CASSHTENTEAFF. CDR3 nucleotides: TGTGCCAGCAGTCATACTGAGAACACTGAAGCTTTCTTT.